A single sample is the source of the 14 T cell receptor beta chains below, sequenced in a study of blood T cell repertoires in COVID-19. The method was immunoSEQ multiplex PCR; TCRdb's version includes in-frame clones alone and lacks a portion of them. The sample holds 260,000 or so clones, 84% seen once. The sequencing sample was made of peripheral blood. The receptors shown here come from a human donor in a cohort sampled during active COVID-19.

The chain uses TRBV5-1 and TRBJ2-3; TRBD2 aligns across 8 bases. Germline assignment: CDR1 SGHRS and CDR2 YFSETQ. J lost 5 bases, V lost 4 bases, and 9 bases had no gene match. This CDR3 has 15 amino acids. The CDR3 reads CASSHFGRAGDTQYF. In DNA, the CDR3 is TGCGCCAGCAGCCATTTCGGGAGGGCCGGAGATACGCAGTATTTT.

The V call is TRBV25-1, the J call TRBJ2-3, with a possible D match to TRBD2 (6 bases). CDR1 and CDR2 from the germline V gene are MGHDK and SYGVNS. Trimming pared 3 bases from V and 0 bases from J, leaving 13 bases between. The CDR3 runs 16 residues. The CDR3 region is CASSDFLALSTDTQYF. For the CDR3, the DNA is TGTGCCAGCAGTGACTTCCTAGCGCTTAGCACAGATACGCAGTATTTT.

This clone was picked up a small number of times. The chain couples TRBV10-2 to TRBJ1-2, with 9 bases matching TRBD1. Germline CDR1 WSHSY, CDR2 SAAADI. The CDR3 spans 13 residues. Losses at the gene ends were 4 bases for V and 3 bases for J; bases not matched to a gene: 0. CDR3 region: CASSGTGDYGYTF. DNA of the CDR3: TGCGCCAGCAGTGGGACAGGGGACTATGGCTACACCTTC.

J is TRBJ1-3 and V is TRBV29-1; D unclear. This CDR3 has 13 residues. Germline V gives CDR1 SQVTM, CDR2 ANQGSEA. Trimming cost V 6 bases and J 1 base, with 10 bases left between them. CDR3 loop: CSVSTHSGNTIYF. The DNA for the CDR3 is TGCAGCGTCTCAACTCATTCTGGAAACACCATATATTTT.

The rearrangement uses TRBV18 and TRBJ1-3; TRBD1 might be the D (5 bases). CDR1 and CDR2 (germline): KGHSH, LQKENI. CDR3 length: 16 residues. The ends were cut back, 1 base at V and 2 bases at J, with 12 bases in the middle. The CDR3 DNA follows: TGTGCCAGCTCACCACGGGGGGGAGAAACTGGAAACACCATATATTTT. Translating it yields CASSPRGGETGNTIYF. Filled out from reference TRBV18 and TRBJ1-3, the complete variable domain reads NAGVMQNPRHLVRRRGQEARLRCSPMKGHSHVYWYRQLPEEGLKFMVYLQKENIIDESGMPKERFSAEFPKEGPSILRIQQVVRGDSAAYFCASSPRGGETGNTIYFGEGSWLTVV.

V and J are TRBV27 and TRBJ2-5; D possibly corresponds to TRBD1 (6 bases). The ends were cut back, 2 bases at V and 4 bases at J, with 14 bases in the middle. Germline assignment: CDR1 MNHEY and CDR2 SMNVEV (reference sequence). The CDR3 runs 15 residues. The CDR3 sequence: CASSLGWGLGETQYF. CDR3 DNA sequence: TGTGCCAGCAGTTTAGGGTGGGGGCTCGGAGAGACCCAGTACTTC.

This chain links TRBV25-1 with TRBJ2-7, with 8 bases aligning to TRBD1. After removal of 6 bases from V and 5 bases from J, the junction contained 6 bases not matched to a gene. The CDR3 runs 13 residues. Germline lookup yields CDR1 MGHDK and CDR2 SYGVNS. CDR3: CASRLDRVNEQYF. The CDR3 nucleotides are TGTGCCAGCAGACTGGACAGGGTGAACGAGCAGTACTTC.

The chain couples TRBV15 to TRBJ2-7; 7 positions agree with TRBD1. The trim removed 1 base at V and 0 bases at J, leaving 6 bases unmatched. CDR1 and CDR2 from the germline V gene are LNHNV and YYDKDF (reference sequence). This CDR3 region has 16 residues. CDR3 DNA: TGTGCCACCAGCAGAGGTGGGGGACAGAGCTCCTACGAGCAGTACTTC. Amino acid sequence: CATSRGGGQSSYEQYF.

This clone was recorded only once. In DNA, the CDR3 is TGCGCCAGCAGTCAGTCCGATACGCAGTATTTT. It specifies CASSQSDTQYF. V and J are TRBV5-1 and TRBJ2-3; D is uncertain. The CDR3 has 11 residues. CDR1 is SGHRS and CDR2 is YFSETQ in the germline V gene. V was shortened by 5 bases and J by 6 bases, with 7 bases between the two germline ends.

V and J are TRBV5-1 and TRBJ2-1, with a possible D match to TRBD1 (5 bases). The CDR3 is made up of 16 amino acids. V gave up 0 bases and J gave up 5 bases, with 15 bases separating them. Germline CDR1 SGHRS, CDR2 YFSETQ. The CDR3 reads CASSLADTKINNEQFF. DNA for the CDR3: TGCGCCAGCAGCTTGGCGGACACCAAGATAAACAATGAGCAGTTCTTC.

The chain employs TRBV29-1 and TRBJ2-7, with 7 positions matching TRBD2. Germline values: CDR1 SQVTM, CDR2 ANQGSEA. J was trimmed by 3 bases and V by 4 bases; bases with no gene match: 6. This CDR3 is built from 13 residues. The CDR3 bases are TGCAGCGTTGTTGGCGGGGGAAACTACGAGCAGTACTTC. This gives the protein CSVVGGGNYEQYF.

The chain combines TRBV4-1 with TRBJ2-3, with D tentatively TRBD1 (6 bases). The CDR3 covers 15 residues. CDR1 MGHRA and CDR2 YSYEKL come from the germline V gene. With 4 bases removed from V and 9 bases from J, the gap between germline ends came to 20 bases. The CDR3 nucleotides read TGCGCCAGCAGCCCCCCCGCGTCAACAGGGCGGACGCAGTATTTT. As protein: CASSPPASTGRTQYF.

This CDR3 is CASSEQALSTGELFF. In nucleotides, the CDR3 is TGTGCCAGCAGTGAACAGGCACTTAGTACCGGGGAGCTGTTTTTT. The chain combines TRBV2 with TRBJ2-2; no definite D call. The germline V gene encodes CDR1 SNHLY and CDR2 FYNNEI. The CDR3 contains 15 residues. The V and J ends lost 2 bases and 5 bases respectively, with 12 bases between them.

The table lists this clone with a few counts. The CDR3 loop is CASRDSLNGYTF. CDR3 in DNA: TGTGCCAGCAGGGACAGTTTAAATGGCTACACCTTC. The genes are TRBV6-5 and TRBJ1-2; D might be TRBD1 (6 bases). There are 12 residues in the CDR3. CDR1 is MNHEY and CDR2 is SVGAGI in the germline V gene. Trimming pared 6 bases from V and 6 bases from J, leaving 11 bases between.